This T cell receptor (beta chain) was profiled in a study of PD-1 blockade in classical Hodgkin lymphoma. Findings and caveats of the study: With CD4+ cells, TCR diversity rose significantly by C4D1, but not with CD8+ cells. Baseline TCR diversity was reportedly lower in newly diagnosed patients than healthy donors. Any patient who commenced nivolumab under 1 year after ASCT was excluded. Patients who responded completely had about the same baseline diversity as newly diagnosed patients.

Measured with immunoSEQ multiplex PCR; TCRdb has only the in-frame clones, and not every one. The sample shows about 40,000 clones, around two thirds of them seen only once. Patients all relapsed after autologous stem cell transplantation, and there was variation in brentuximab vedotin exposure. A word on this clone: Its antigen is not identified.

This clonotype was sampled from a human donor with classical Hodgkin lymphoma. This specimen was peripheral blood mononuclear cells (PBMCs), taken at baseline.

The CDR3 reads CASSQGPVNPNEQYF. DNA for the CDR3: TGCGCCAGCAGCCAAGGCCCCGTAAATCCTAACGAGCAGTACTTC. This chain links TRBV4-3 with TRBJ2-7, with D hard to call. V lost 1 base, J lost 5 bases, and 15 bases lay in between. Germline CDR1 and CDR2: LGHNA and YSLEER. There are 15 residues in the CDR3.